This T cell receptor beta chain was identified during a study of T cell changes during pregnancy in multiple sclerosis. The CDR3 has 15 amino acids. Trimming cost V 5 bases and J 5 bases; bases outside gene matches: 11. Germline CDR1 SEHNR, CDR2 FQNEAQ (reference sequence). Generated by immunoSEQ multiplex PCR, the TCRdb table keeps only in-frame clones and is missing some. This table holds 30,000 to 40,000 clones, around 90% found once. The input for sequencing was CD8+ T cells from peripheral blood mononuclear cells, taken in the third trimester of pregnancy. The rearrangement joins TRBV7-9 to TRBJ1-2, with 7 bases aligning to TRBD1. The source is a female donor with multiple sclerosis, enrolled in a pregnancy study. CDR3 amino acids: CASSPPGQRLYGYTF. The CDR3 coding sequence is TGTGCCAGCAGCCCACCGGGACAGAGACTGTATGGCTACACCTTC.